A selection of T cell receptor beta chains follows, all from one sample in a study of blood T cell repertoires in COVID-19. Method: immunoSEQ multiplex PCR; TCRdb's copy keeps in-frame clones and lacks some. This table has under 300,000 clones, about 85% appearing once. The sample taken for sequencing was PBMCs or T cells enriched from blood (not recorded which). Receptor source: a woman in her twenties or thirties with acute COVID-19. Each CDR3 is given with its conserved first and last residue.

v_call: TRBV2
j_call: TRBJ2-3
cdr3_length: 13
cdr3_aa: CAGRTSYTDTQYF

v_call: TRBV25-1
j_call: TRBJ2-7
cdr3_length: 12
cdr3_aa: CASSDVAYEQYF

v_call: TRBV19
j_call: TRBJ1-5
cdr3_length: 17
cdr3_aa: CASSARDSGSRNQPQHF

v_call: TRBV21-1
j_call: TRBJ1-1
cdr3_length: 17
cdr3_aa: CASSKALLAGGDTEAFF

v_call: TRBV9
j_call: TRBJ2-4
cdr3_length: 15
cdr3_aa: CASSANTGAKNIQYF

v_call: TRBV9
j_call: TRBJ1-5
cdr3_length: 13
cdr3_aa: CASRTGVDQPQHF

v_call: TRBV12-3/TRBV12-4
j_call: TRBJ1-2
cdr3_length: 13
cdr3_aa: CASSDSRVYGYTF

v_call: TRBV5-5
j_call: TRBJ2-7
cdr3_length: 17
cdr3_aa: CASTPLKAGDAGSRQYF

v_call: TRBV5-6
j_call: TRBJ1-1
cdr3_length: 14
cdr3_aa: CASSWTGVNTEAFF

v_call: TRBV7-9
j_call: TRBJ2-6
cdr3_length: 16
cdr3_aa: CASSSDSRSGANVLTF

v_call: TRBV20-1
j_call: TRBJ2-7
cdr3_length: 12
cdr3_aa: CSASAGSYEQYF

v_call: TRBV28
j_call: TRBJ2-1
cdr3_length: 14
cdr3_aa: CASSLQGVWNEQFF

v_call: TRBV5-1
j_call: TRBJ1-2
cdr3_length: 19
cdr3_aa: CASSLAEWPQGPALYGYTF

v_call: TRBV28
j_call: TRBJ2-1
cdr3_length: 15
cdr3_aa: CASNLSGRFYNEQFF

v_call: TRBV2
j_call: TRBJ2-2
cdr3_length: 13
cdr3_aa: CASGDRYTGELFF

v_call: TRBV11-3
j_call: TRBJ1-1
cdr3_length: 15
cdr3_aa: CASSPVGERANEAFF

v_call: TRBV7-9
j_call: TRBJ2-1
cdr3_length: 14
cdr3_aa: CASSLVRVEAEQFF

v_call: TRBV9
j_call: TRBJ2-5
cdr3_length: 15
cdr3_aa: CASSAQGALVETQYF

v_call: TRBV19
j_call: TRBJ1-5
cdr3_length: 15
cdr3_aa: CASSLPGQGNQPQHF

v_call: TRBV6-6
j_call: TRBJ2-1
cdr3_length: 15
cdr3_aa: CASSSPRDRENEQFF

v_call: TRBV7-3
j_call: TRBJ2-1
cdr3_length: 16
cdr3_aa: CASSLSMGRSINEQFF

v_call: TRBV29-1
j_call: TRBJ2-1
cdr3_length: 15
cdr3_aa: CSGGTSGSGGNEQFF

v_call: TRBV7-6
j_call: TRBJ2-2
cdr3_length: 17
cdr3_aa: CASSLRMAGRNTGELFF

v_call: TRBV30
j_call: TRBJ1-3
cdr3_length: 16
cdr3_aa: CAWSKQGPLSGNTIYF

v_call: TRBV9
j_call: TRBJ2-7
cdr3_length: 15
cdr3_aa: CASSAGTSGAYEQYF

v_call: TRBV5-1
j_call: TRBJ2-1
cdr3_length: 14
cdr3_aa: CASYLGTSYNEQFF

v_call: TRBV28
j_call: TRBJ2-3
cdr3_length: 17
cdr3_aa: CASSFNVGTRGSYTQYF

v_call: TRBV6-6
j_call: TRBJ2-7
cdr3_length: 12
cdr3_aa: CASSYTGREQYF

v_call: TRBV6-5
j_call: TRBJ2-5
cdr3_length: 15
cdr3_aa: CASMQGPSLQETQYF

v_call: TRBV2
j_call: TRBJ2-1
cdr3_length: 15
cdr3_aa: CASRPRDSARIEQFF

v_call: TRBV2
j_call: TRBJ1-2
cdr3_length: 13
cdr3_aa: CASSGQGVYGYTF

v_call: TRBV3-1/TRBV3-2
j_call: TRBJ1-4
cdr3_length: 16
cdr3_aa: CASSQGRGQGYEKLFF

v_call: TRBV11-2
j_call: TRBJ2-2
cdr3_length: 16
cdr3_aa: CASSLMGGRTAQELFF

v_call: TRBV7-3
j_call: TRBJ1-2
cdr3_length: 16
cdr3_aa: CASSLTGTGESYGYTF

v_call: TRBV5-1
j_call: TRBJ1-1
cdr3_length: 14
cdr3_aa: CASSPGQTGDEAFF

v_call: TRBV27
j_call: TRBJ1-5
cdr3_length: 13
cdr3_aa: CASAGRVNQPQHF

v_call: TRBV9
j_call: TRBJ2-2
cdr3_length: 17
cdr3_aa: CASSSSVRAQGTGELFF

v_call: TRBV30
j_call: TRBJ2-7
cdr3_length: 12
cdr3_aa: CAWSGQDVWEYF

v_call: TRBV29-1
j_call: TRBJ2-1
cdr3_length: 15
cdr3_aa: CSVEVGLAGGNEQFF

v_call: TRBV5-5
j_call: TRBJ2-1
cdr3_length: 13
cdr3_aa: CASSLVSYNEQFF

v_call: TRBV4-3
j_call: TRBJ2-7
cdr3_length: 18
cdr3_aa: CASSQYLAGASNAYEQYF

v_call: TRBV5-1
j_call: TRBJ2-7
cdr3_length: 14
cdr3_aa: CASSIGQSAHEQYF

v_call: TRBV5-4
j_call: TRBJ1-3
cdr3_length: 15
cdr3_aa: CASSLQGASGNTIYF

v_call: TRBV2
j_call: TRBJ2-5
cdr3_length: 12
cdr3_aa: CASTWGGETQYF

v_call: TRBV3-1/TRBV3-2
j_call: TRBJ2-7
cdr3_length: 15
cdr3_aa: CASSQGLAGTYEQYF

v_call: TRBV7-9
j_call: TRBJ1-5
cdr3_length: 14
cdr3_aa: CASSHAGVNQPQHF

v_call: TRBV3-1/TRBV3-2
j_call: TRBJ2-7
cdr3_length: 12
cdr3_aa: CASSQVAAEQYF

v_call: TRBV18
j_call: TRBJ2-7
cdr3_length: 12
cdr3_aa: CASSPGTDEQYF

v_call: TRBV19
j_call: TRBJ2-4
cdr3_length: 14
cdr3_aa: CASSFAGAKNIQYF

v_call: TRBV7-8
j_call: TRBJ2-7
cdr3_length: 15
cdr3_aa: CASSLDLPGRDEQYF

v_call: TRBV4-3
j_call: TRBJ2-3
cdr3_length: 17
cdr3_aa: CASSQGRRGQSTDTQYF

v_call: TRBV29-1
j_call: TRBJ1-3
cdr3_length: 13
cdr3_aa: CSVFEYSGNTIYF

v_call: TRBV19
j_call: TRBJ2-2
cdr3_length: 14
cdr3_aa: CASSRLAGIGELFF

v_call: TRBV18
j_call: TRBJ2-5
cdr3_length: 14
cdr3_aa: CASSPPGSQETQYF

v_call: TRBV7-8
j_call: TRBJ1-5
cdr3_length: 15
cdr3_aa: CASSLRQGLGQPQHF

v_call: TRBV7-6
j_call: TRBJ2-1
cdr3_length: 17
cdr3_aa: CASSSSSGRPEGNEQFF

v_call: TRBV21-1
j_call: TRBJ2-1
cdr3_length: 19
cdr3_aa: CAGSKNWAGTGPRGPEQFF

v_call: TRBV29-1
j_call: TRBJ1-2
cdr3_length: 12
cdr3_aa: CSADREVYGYTF

v_call: TRBV7-9
j_call: TRBJ2-2
cdr3_length: 11
cdr3_aa: CASSKGWDLFF

v_call: TRBV28
j_call: TRBJ1-6
cdr3_length: 20
cdr3_aa: CASSLKSGQVFYRGNSPLHF